This entry lists 5 T cell receptor beta chains sequenced from one sample in a study of OX40 agonist ivuxolimab in advanced cancers. Only in-frame clones appear in the TCRdb table, and some are missing; sequencing was by immunoSEQ multiplex PCR. The sample lists under 150,000 clones, over 75% occurring once. Sequencing used CD4+ or CD8+ T cells sorted from blood, obtained in a trial of the OX40 agonist ivuxolimab. Receptors originate from an adult with an advanced solid tumor such as melanoma, head and neck, liver or kidney cancer.

This chain connects TRBV7-2 to TRBJ1-4, with D unresolved. The germline CDR1 and CDR2 sequences are SGHTA and FQGNSA. Between the trimmed V and J ends, which lost 3 bases and 8 bases, there was a span of 16 bases. CDR3 length equals 15 residues. The CDR3 coding sequence is TGTGCCAGCAGCTTTGTCGGCAGGCTTGGCGAAAAACTGTTTTTT. This gives the protein CASSFVGRLGEKLFF.

This chain connects TRBV27 to TRBJ1-2; D ambiguous. This CDR3 contains 15 residues. Germline CDR1 reads MNHEY; CDR2 reads SMNVEV (reference sequence). The ends were cut back, 2 bases at V and 4 bases at J, with 14 bases in the middle. CDR3 amino acids: CASSLRVGGFYGYTF. CDR3 DNA sequence: TGTGCCAGCAGTTTACGAGTCGGCGGGTTCTATGGCTACACCTTC.

The chain recombines TRBV7-2 with TRBJ2-7; 7 bases align to TRBD2. Unmatched junction bases numbered 12, after V lost 6 bases and J lost 4 bases. The CDR3 extends over 15 amino acids. Germline values: CDR1 SGHTA, CDR2 FQGNSA. CDR3 in amino acids: CASRVYGGRVYEQYF. DNA of the CDR3: TGTGCCAGCAGAGTCTATGGCGGGAGAGTATACGAGCAGTACTTC. The whole variable domain, remainder taken from reference TRBV7-2 and TRBJ2-7, is GAGVSQSPSNKVTEKGKDVELRCDPISGHTALYWYRQSLGQGLEFLIYFQGNSAPDKSGLPSDRFSAERTGGSVSTLTIQRTQQEDSAVYLCASRVYGGRVYEQYFGPGTRLTVT.

The chain employs TRBV11-3 and TRBJ2-5, with D possibly being TRBD1 or TRBD2 (6 bases each). In germline, CDR1 is SGHNT, CDR2 YENEEA. This CDR3 is 14 amino acids long. The ends were cut back, 2 bases at V and 5 bases at J, with 12 bases in the middle. CDR3 sequence: CASSLRWGAETQYF. The CDR3, as DNA: TGTGCCAGCAGCTTACGATGGGGGGCCGAGACCCAGTACTTC.

The chain carries TRBV7-9 and TRBJ1-1; 8 bases are shared with TRBD1. The CDR3 has 15 residues. The V gene end was trimmed by 5 bases and the J gene end by 5 bases; junction bases not matched to a gene: 10. Germline-derived CDR1 and CDR2 are SEHNR and FQNEAQ (reference sequence). The DNA for the CDR3 is TGTGCCAGCAGCCCCCTCAGGGGGCGTGGGACTGAAGCTTTCTTT. This sequence encodes CASSPLRGRGTEAFF.